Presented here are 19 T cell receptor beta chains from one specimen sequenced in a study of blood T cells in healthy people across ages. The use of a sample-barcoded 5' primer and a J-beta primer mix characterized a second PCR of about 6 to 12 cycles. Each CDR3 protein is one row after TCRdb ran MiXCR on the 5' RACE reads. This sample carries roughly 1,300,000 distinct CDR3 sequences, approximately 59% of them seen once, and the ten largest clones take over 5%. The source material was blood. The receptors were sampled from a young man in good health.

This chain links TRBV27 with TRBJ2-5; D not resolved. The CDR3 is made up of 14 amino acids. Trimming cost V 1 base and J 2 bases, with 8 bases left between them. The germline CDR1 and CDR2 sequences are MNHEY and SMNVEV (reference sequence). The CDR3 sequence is CASSLLEAQETQYF. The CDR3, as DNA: TGTGCCAGCAGTTTATTAGAGGCTCAAGAGACCCAGTACTTC.

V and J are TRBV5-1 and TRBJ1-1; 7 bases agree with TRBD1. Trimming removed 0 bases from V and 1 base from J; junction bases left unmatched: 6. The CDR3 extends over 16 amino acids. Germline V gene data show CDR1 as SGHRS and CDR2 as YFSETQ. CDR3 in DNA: TGCGCCAGCAGCTTGGACGACAGGGTTCCGAACACTGAAGCTTTCTTT. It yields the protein CASSLDDRVPNTEAFF.

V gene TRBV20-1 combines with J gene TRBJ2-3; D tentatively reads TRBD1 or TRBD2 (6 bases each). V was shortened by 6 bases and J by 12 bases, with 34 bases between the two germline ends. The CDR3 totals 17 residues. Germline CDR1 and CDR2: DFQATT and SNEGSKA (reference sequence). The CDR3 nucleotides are TGCAGTGCCAAGCCCCCTCCAAAGACAGGCGGACTACTAGCACAGTATTTT. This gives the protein CSAKPPPKTGGLLAQYF.

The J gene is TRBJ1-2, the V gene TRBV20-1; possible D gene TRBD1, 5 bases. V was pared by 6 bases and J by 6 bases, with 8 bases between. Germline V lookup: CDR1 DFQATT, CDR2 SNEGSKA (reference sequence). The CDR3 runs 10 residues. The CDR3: CSAWGDGYTF. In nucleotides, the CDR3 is TGCAGTGCCTGGGGGGATGGCTACACCTTC.

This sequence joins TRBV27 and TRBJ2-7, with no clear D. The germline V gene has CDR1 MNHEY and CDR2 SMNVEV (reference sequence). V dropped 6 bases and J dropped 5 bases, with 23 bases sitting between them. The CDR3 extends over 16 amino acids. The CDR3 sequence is CASRPTQVGGLDEQYF. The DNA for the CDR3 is TGTGCCAGCAGGCCTACTCAGGTAGGCGGCCTTGACGAGCAGTACTTC.

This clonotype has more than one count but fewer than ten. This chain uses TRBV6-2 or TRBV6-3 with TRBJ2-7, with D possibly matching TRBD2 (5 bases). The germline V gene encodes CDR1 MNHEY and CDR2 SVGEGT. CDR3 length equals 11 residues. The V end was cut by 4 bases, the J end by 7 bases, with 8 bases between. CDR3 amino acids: CASSWTREQYF. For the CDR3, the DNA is TGTGCCAGCAGTTGGACTCGTGAGCAGTACTTC.

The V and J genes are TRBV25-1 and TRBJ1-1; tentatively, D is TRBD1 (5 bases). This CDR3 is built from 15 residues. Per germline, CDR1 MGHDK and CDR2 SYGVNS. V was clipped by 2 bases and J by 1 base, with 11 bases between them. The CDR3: CASSETTVWNTEAFF. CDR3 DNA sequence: TGTGCCAGCAGTGAAACGACAGTTTGGAACACTGAAGCTTTCTTT.

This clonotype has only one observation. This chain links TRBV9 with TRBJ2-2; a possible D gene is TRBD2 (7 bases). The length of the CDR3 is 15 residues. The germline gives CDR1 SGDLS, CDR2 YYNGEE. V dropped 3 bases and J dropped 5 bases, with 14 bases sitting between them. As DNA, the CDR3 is TGTGCCAGCAGCGGCGCGGGGGCGAGGACCGGGGAGCTGTTTTTT. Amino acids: CASSGAGARTGELFF.

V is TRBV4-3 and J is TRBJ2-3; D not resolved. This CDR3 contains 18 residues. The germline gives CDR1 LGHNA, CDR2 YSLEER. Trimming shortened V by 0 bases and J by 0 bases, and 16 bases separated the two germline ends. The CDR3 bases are TGCGCCAGCAGCCAAGATCCCTCAAGAGGATACAGCACAGATACGCAGTATTTT. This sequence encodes CASSQDPSRGYSTDTQYF.

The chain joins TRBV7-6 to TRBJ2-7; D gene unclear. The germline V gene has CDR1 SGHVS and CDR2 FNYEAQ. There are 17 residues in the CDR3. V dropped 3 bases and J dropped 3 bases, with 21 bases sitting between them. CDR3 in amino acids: CASSLLPLLVESYEQYF. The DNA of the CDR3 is TGTGCCAGCAGCTTGCTTCCACTCCTAGTAGAGAGCTACGAGCAGTACTTC.

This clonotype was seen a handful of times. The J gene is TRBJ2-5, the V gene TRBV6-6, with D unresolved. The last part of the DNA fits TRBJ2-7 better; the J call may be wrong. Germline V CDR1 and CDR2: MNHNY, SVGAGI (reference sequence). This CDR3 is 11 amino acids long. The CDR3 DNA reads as TGTGCCAGCAGTTCCCCCCTCGAGCAGTACTTC. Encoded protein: CASSSPLEQYF.

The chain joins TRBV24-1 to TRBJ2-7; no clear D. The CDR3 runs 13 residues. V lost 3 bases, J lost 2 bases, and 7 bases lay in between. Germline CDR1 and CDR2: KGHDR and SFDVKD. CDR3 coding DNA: TGTGCCACCAGTGATCCCTCAACCTACGAGCAGTACTTC. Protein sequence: CATSDPSTYEQYF.

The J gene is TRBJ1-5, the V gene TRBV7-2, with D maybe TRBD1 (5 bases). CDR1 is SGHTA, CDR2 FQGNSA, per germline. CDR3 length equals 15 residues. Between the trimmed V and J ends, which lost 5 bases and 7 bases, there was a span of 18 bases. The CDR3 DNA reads TGTGCCAGCAGCAGGCAAGCGGGGGGACGGCAGCCCCAGCATTTT. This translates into CASSRQAGGRQPQHF.

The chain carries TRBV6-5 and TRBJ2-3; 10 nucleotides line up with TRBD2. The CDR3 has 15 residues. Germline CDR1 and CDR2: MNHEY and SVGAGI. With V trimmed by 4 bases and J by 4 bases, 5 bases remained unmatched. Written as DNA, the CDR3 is TGTGCCAGCAGTTCTACTAGCGGGATCGCAGATACGCAGTATTTT. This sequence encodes CASSSTSGIADTQYF.

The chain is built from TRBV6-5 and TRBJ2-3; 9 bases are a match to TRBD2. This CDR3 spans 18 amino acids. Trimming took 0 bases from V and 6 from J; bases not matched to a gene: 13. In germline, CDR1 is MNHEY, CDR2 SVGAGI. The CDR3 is CASSYSTGTSIPTDTQYF. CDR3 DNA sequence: TGTGCCAGCAGTTACTCGACCGGGACTAGCATCCCCACGGATACGCAGTATTTT.

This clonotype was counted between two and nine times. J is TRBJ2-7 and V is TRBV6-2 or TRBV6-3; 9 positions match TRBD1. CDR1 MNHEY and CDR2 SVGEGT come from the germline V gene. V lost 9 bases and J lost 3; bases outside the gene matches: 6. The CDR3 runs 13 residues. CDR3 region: CASGRTGDYEQYF. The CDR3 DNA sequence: TGTGCCAGTGGCAGGACAGGGGACTACGAGCAGTACTTC.

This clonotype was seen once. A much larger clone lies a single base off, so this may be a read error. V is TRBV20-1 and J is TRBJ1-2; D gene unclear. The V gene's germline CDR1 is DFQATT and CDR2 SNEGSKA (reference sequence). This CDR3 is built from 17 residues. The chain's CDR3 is CSARDTQSSLANHGYTF. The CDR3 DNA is TGCAGTGCTAGAGATACCCAATCCTCTCTAGCTAACCATGGCTACACCTTC.

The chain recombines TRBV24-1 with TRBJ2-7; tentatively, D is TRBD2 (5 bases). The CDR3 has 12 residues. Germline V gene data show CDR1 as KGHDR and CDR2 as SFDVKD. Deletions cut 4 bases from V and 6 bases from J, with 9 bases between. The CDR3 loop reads CATSERETEQYF. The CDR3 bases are TGTGCCACCAGTGAAAGGGAGACCGAGCAGTACTTC.

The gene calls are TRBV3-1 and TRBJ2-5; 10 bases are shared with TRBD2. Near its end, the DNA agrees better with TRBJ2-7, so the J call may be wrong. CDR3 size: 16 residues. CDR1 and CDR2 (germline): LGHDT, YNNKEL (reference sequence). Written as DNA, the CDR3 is TGTGCCAGCAGCCAAAATTCCTGGAGCGGGAGGGGCGAGCAGTACTTC. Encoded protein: CASSQNSWSGRGEQYF.